The 7 T cell receptor beta chains reported below all come from one sample, sequenced in a study of T-cell memory formation after mild COVID-19. TCRdb passed the 5' RACE reads through MiXCR, listing each CDR3 protein once. This table has fewer than 300,000 distinct CDR3 sequences, roughly a sixth appearing once. The sample comprised PBMCs or a T cell subset sorted from them (not recorded which). The receptors come from a man younger than 35 who had mild COVID-19 (a few samples of this study predate the infection). Cell type and time point are not known.

There are a few counts of this clonotype. The chain combines TRBV12-3 or TRBV12-4 with TRBJ1-1; maybe TRBD1 (6 bases). Between the trimmed V and J ends, which lost 1 base and 10 bases, there was a span of 13 bases. This CDR3 has 13 amino acids. Written as DNA, the CDR3 is TGTGCCAGCAGTTTAGGCGGGGGGCGGACAGCTTTCTTT. Amino acid sequence: CASSLGGGRTAFF.

The J gene is TRBJ1-5, the V gene TRBV19; D is possibly TRBD1 (5 bases). Germline lookup yields CDR1 LNHDA and CDR2 SQIVND (reference sequence). The CDR3 totals 16 residues. Trimming stripped 0 bases from V and 7 bases from J, with 16 bases between. As DNA, the CDR3 is TGTGCCAGTAGTATAGAGAGGCCAGGGTCTCGGCAGCCCCAGCATTTT. Translation gives CASSIERPGSRQPQHF.

There are a few counts of this clonotype. The chain has TRBV29-1 and TRBJ2-1; D remains unclear. With 0 bases removed from V and 8 bases from J, the gap between germline ends came to 14 bases. Germline V gives CDR1 SQVTM, CDR2 ANQGSEA. This CDR3 region has 14 residues. The CDR3 nucleotides read TGCAGCGTTGAAGAACCAGCCCGTCTTGATGAGCAGTTCTTC. This gives the protein CSVEEPARLDEQFF.

The chain has TRBV9 and TRBJ1-2, with D tentatively TRBD1 (5 bases). With 0 bases removed from V and 7 bases from J, the gap between germline ends came to 13 bases. The CDR3 runs to 14 residues. Germline CDR1 is SGDLS and CDR2 is YYNGEE. CDR3: CASSVAGGMRGYTF. The CDR3 coding sequence is TGTGCCAGCAGCGTAGCGGGGGGGATGCGTGGCTACACCTTC. Complete variable domain (other parts from reference TRBV9 and TRBJ1-2): DSGVTQTPKHLITATGQRVTLRCSPRSGDLSVYWYQQSLDQGLQFLIQYYNGEERAKGNILERFSAQQFPDLHSELNLSSLELGDSALYFCASSVAGGMRGYTFGSGTRLTVV.

The rearrangement joins TRBV7-2 to TRBJ2-4, with 9 bases matching TRBD1. This CDR3 is built from 13 residues. Germline CDR1 SGHTA, CDR2 FQGNSA. The V and J ends lost 2 bases and 15 bases, in that order; junction bases with no gene match: 8. The DNA of the CDR3 is TGTGCCAGCAGCTTATTAGGGGGACAGGGAATGTACTTC. Translated, it gives CASSLLGGQGMYF.

The chain has TRBV28 and TRBJ1-1; D unresolved. In germline, CDR1 is MDHEN, CDR2 SYDVKM. The ends were cut back, 4 bases at V and 5 bases at J, with 14 bases in the middle. This CDR3 region has 14 residues. This CDR3 reads CASSYPTRRTEAFF. In DNA, the CDR3 is TGTGCCAGCAGTTATCCGACAAGGAGGACTGAAGCTTTCTTT.

The chain recombines TRBV23-1 with TRBJ2-3; D is tentatively TRBD1 or TRBD2 (5 bases each). TRBV23-1 is identified as an open reading frame with a role that is uncertain. CDR3 length equals 15 residues. V lost 2 bases, J lost 6 bases, and 15 bases lay in between. DNA for the CDR3: TGCGCCAGCAGTCAACCCAGGGCGGGTTTTGATACGCAGTATTTT. It is translated as CASSQPRAGFDTQYF.